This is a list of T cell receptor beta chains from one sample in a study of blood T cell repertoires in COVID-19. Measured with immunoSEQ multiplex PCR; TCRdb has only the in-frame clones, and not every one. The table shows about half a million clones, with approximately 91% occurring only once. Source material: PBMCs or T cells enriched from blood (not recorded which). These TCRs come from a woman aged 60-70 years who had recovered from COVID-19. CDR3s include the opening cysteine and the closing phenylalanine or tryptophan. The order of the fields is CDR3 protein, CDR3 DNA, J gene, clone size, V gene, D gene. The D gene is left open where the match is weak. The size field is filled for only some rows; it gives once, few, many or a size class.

CASSFRDEQFF	TGCGCCAGCAGCTTCCGGGATGAGCAGTTCTTC	TRBJ2-1	NA	TRBV5-1	NA
CAISEWRGPLHF	TGTGCCATCAGTGAGTGGAGGGGACCCCTCCACTTT	TRBJ1-6	few	TRBV10-3	NA
CASSVGRAGEVEQFF	TGTGCCAGCAGCGTAGGGAGAGCGGGGGAGGTTGAGCAGTTCTTC	TRBJ2-1	NA	TRBV9	TRBD2
CASSPGTGYTEAFF	TGCGCCAGCAGCCCAGGGACAGGGTACACTGAAGCTTTCTTT	TRBJ1-1	NA	TRBV5-1	TRBD1
CASSPRDRGGYTF	TGTGCCAGCAGCCCTAGGGACAGGGGCGGCTACACCTTC	TRBJ1-2	NA	TRBV7-9	TRBD1
CASSESGTQGTDTQYF	TGCGCCAGCAGTGAGTCCGGGACTCAAGGGACAGATACGCAGTATTTT	TRBJ2-3	NA	TRBV10-1	NA
CASNRESSSHEQFF	TGTGCCAGCAACCGCGAATCATCTTCCCATGAGCAGTTCTTC	TRBJ2-1	NA	TRBV2	NA
CASSVSGGAAYNEQFF	TGTGCCAGCAGCGTAAGCGGGGGGGCCGCCTACAATGAGCAGTTCTTC	TRBJ2-1	NA	TRBV9	TRBD2
CASSPPGTLRDTQYF	TGTGCCAGCAGCCCCCCCGGGACTCTCCGTGATACGCAGTATTTT	TRBJ2-3	NA	TRBV11-3	NA
CATSPRSGLGYGYTF	TGTGCCACCAGTCCCCGATCGGGGTTGGGCTATGGCTACACCTTC	TRBJ1-2	NA	TRBV24-1	NA
CASSPMRRLAGAGETQYF	TGTGCCAGCAGTCCCATGCGAAGACTAGCGGGGGCGGGAGAGACCCAGTACTTC	TRBJ2-5	NA	TRBV27	TRBD2
CASKRGNEQFF	TGTGCCAGCAAAAGGGGCAATGAGCAGTTCTTC	TRBJ2-1	NA	TRBV27	NA
CASTLRQETYEQYF	TGTGCCAGCACCTTGAGACAGGAGACCTACGAGCAGTACTTC	TRBJ2-7	NA	TRBV7-2	NA
CASSRRQGEDQPQHF	TGTGCCAGCTCAAGGCGACAGGGGGAAGATCAGCCCCAGCATTTT	TRBJ1-5	NA	TRBV18	TRBD1
CASSFQDRPLDEQYF	TGTGCCAGCAGCTTCCAGGACAGACCTCTGGACGAGCAGTACTTC	TRBJ2-7	NA	TRBV7-9	NA
CSVQVTGNQPQHF	TGCAGCGTTCAGGTTACAGGCAATCAGCCCCAGCATTTT	TRBJ1-5	NA	TRBV29-1	NA
CASSLGSSGSNTGELFF	TGTGCCAGTAGTCTGGGTTCTAGCGGGAGCAACACCGGGGAGCTGTTTTTT	TRBJ2-2	NA	TRBV19	TRBD2
CASSLKGGEAYGYTF	TGTGCCAGCAGCTTGAAGGGAGGGGAGGCCTATGGCTACACCTTC	TRBJ1-2	once	TRBV5-5	NA
CASSLERDTQYF	TGTGCCAGCAGCTTGGAGAGGGATACGCAGTATTTT	TRBJ2-3	NA	TRBV5-4	NA
CASSRAGQGLGIQHF	TGTGCCAGCAGCCGGGCGGGACAGGGTCTGGGGATCCAGCATTTT	TRBJ1-5	NA	TRBV5-8	TRBD1
CASSLGGGSLSSYNEQFF	TGTGCCAGCAGCTTAGGCGGGGGGTCCCTTAGCTCCTACAATGAGCAGTTCTTC	TRBJ2-1	NA	TRBV11-3	TRBD2
CASSSGQGEAFF	TGCGCCAGCAGCTCGGGACAGGGAGAAGCTTTCTTT	TRBJ1-1	NA	TRBV5-1	TRBD1
CASSKVGRVGASNQPQHF	TGTGCCAGCAGCAAAGTTGGTCGGGTTGGTGCAAGCAATCAGCCCCAGCATTTT	TRBJ1-5	NA	TRBV21-1	NA
CASSFGRVGYTF	TGTGCCAGCAGCTTCGGCAGGGTTGGCTACACCTTC	TRBJ1-2	few	TRBV11-2	NA
CSVHEVGQPQHF	TGCAGCGTTCATGAGGTGGGTCAGCCCCAGCATTTT	TRBJ1-5	NA	TRBV29-1	NA
CASNAGTAYNEQFF	TGTGCCAGTAACGCCGGGACAGCCTACAATGAGCAGTTCTTC	TRBJ2-1	NA	TRBV19	TRBD1
CASSGEKTRGGAQNIQYF	TGCGCCAGCAGCGGAGAGAAGACCCGAGGCGGGGCCCAAAACATTCAGTACTTC	TRBJ2-4	NA	TRBV10-2	NA
CASRFRYTEAFF	TGTGCCAGCAGGTTTCGGTACACTGAAGCTTTCTTT	TRBJ1-1	NA	TRBV28	NA
CASRPGQGWDGYTF	TGTGCCAGCAGACCGGGACAGGGTTGGGATGGCTACACCTTC	TRBJ1-2	NA	TRBV27	TRBD1